The 32 T cell receptor beta chains below were found in one sample sequenced in a study of OX40 agonist ivuxolimab in advanced cancers. Sequencing used immunoSEQ multiplex PCR; TCRdb keeps in-frame clones, though not all of them. The sample comprises 66,000 or so clones, around 73% of which are singletons, and around 1.5% rests with the top ten. The material sequenced was CD4+ or CD8+ T cells sorted from blood, taken in a trial of the OX40 agonist ivuxolimab. All receptors come from an adult with an advanced solid tumor such as melanoma, head and neck, liver or kidney cancer.

A word on this clone: Sequence at one end of the junction differs from germline and may be a read error. V is TRBV5-4 and J is TRBJ2-1, with a tentative D call TRBD2 (6 bases). The germline V gene encodes CDR1 SGHNT and CDR2 YYREEE (reference sequence). The CDR3 totals 15 residues. This chain's CDR3 is CAGSPARVTSNEQFF. The CDR3 DNA reads TGTGCCGGCAGCCCCGCCCGTGTGACTAGCAATGAGCAGTTCTTC.

This rearrangement joins TRBV5-1 to TRBJ2-5; D is undetermined. V was clipped by 3 bases and J by 5 bases, with 5 bases between them. This CDR3 is 11 amino acids long. Per germline, CDR1 SGHRS and CDR2 YFSETQ. Here the CDR3 DNA reads TGCGCCAGCAGCTCCAGGGAGACCCAGTACTTC. It codes for CASSSRETQYF.

This clone appeared a few times. The chain recombines TRBV2 with TRBJ2-7; D perhaps matches TRBD2 (7 bases). CDR1 and CDR2 (germline): SNHLY, FYNNEI. The CDR3 has 19 amino acids. The V end was cut by 4 bases, the J end by 2 bases, with 27 bases between. The CDR3: CASSAGGGSWGGLTYEQYF. The CDR3 nucleotides read TGTGCCAGCAGTGCCGGAGGTGGGTCGTGGGGGGGCCTAACCTACGAGCAGTACTTC.

The rearrangement joins TRBV9 to TRBJ2-3; 12 bases line up with TRBD2. V lost 0 bases to trimming and J lost 2 bases; unmatched junction nucleotides: 4. Germline-derived CDR1 and CDR2 are SGDLS and YYNGEE. This CDR3 contains 17 residues. The CDR3 is CASSVAGLAGNTDTQYF. CDR3 DNA: TGTGCCAGCAGCGTAGCCGGACTAGCGGGAAACACAGATACGCAGTATTTT.

The chain couples TRBV15 to TRBJ1-4, with D possibly TRBD1 on 6 matching bases. The germline V gene has CDR1 LNHNV and CDR2 YYDKDF (reference sequence). The CDR3 covers 15 residues. Trimming removed 0 bases at V and 10 bases at J, with 15 bases between. CDR3 coding DNA: TGTGCCACCAGCAGAGATCCGGAGGGGGTAGGAAAACTGTTTTTT. Amino acids: CATSRDPEGVGKLFF. The full variable domain, rest sourced from reference TRBV15 and TRBJ1-4, is DAMVIQNPRYQVTQFGKPVTLSCSQTLNHNVMYWYQQKSSQAPKLLFHYYDKDFNNEADTPDNFQSRRPNTSFCFLDIRSPGLGDTAMYLCATSRDPEGVGKLFFGSGTQLSVL.

V and J are TRBV4-1 and TRBJ2-1, with D uncertain. Germline loops: CDR1 MGHRA, CDR2 YSYEKL. V was cut by 0 bases and J by 1 base, with 13 bases left in between. The CDR3 is 17 residues long. CDR3 sequence: CASSQDNGVLSYNEQFF. For the CDR3, the DNA is TGCGCCAGCAGCCAAGATAATGGGGTCCTATCCTACAATGAGCAGTTCTTC.

The chain links TRBV10-3 to TRBJ1-3; TRBD1 matches 8 bases. From germline, CDR1 is ENHRY and CDR2 SYGVKD. The CDR3 extends over 15 amino acids. V gave up 10 bases and J gave up 0 bases; unmatched junction bases: 8. CDR3 in amino acids: CATVQGVFSGNTIYF. CDR3 DNA: TGTGCCACTGTACAGGGGGTTTTCTCTGGAAACACCATATATTTT.

V gene TRBV30 combines with J gene TRBJ2-6; 7 bases fit TRBD1. V shed 3 bases, J shed 4 bases, and the junction held 3 bases outside the gene matches. The CDR3 covers 14 residues. Germline V gene data show CDR1 as GTSNPN and CDR2 as SVGIG (reference sequence). The CDR3, as DNA: TGTGCCTGGAGGACAGGGCTCGGGGCCAACGTCCTGACTTTC. This sequence encodes CAWRTGLGANVLTF.

This clone is medium-sized in the sample. This chain joins TRBV6-1 and TRBJ2-7; 8 positions agree with TRBD2. Germline loops: CDR1 MNHNS, CDR2 SASEGT. The J segment lost 4 bases and the V segment lost 1 base, leaving 6 bases of the junction unmatched. This CDR3 is 15 amino acids long. This chain's CDR3 is CASSEEASGSYEQYF. CDR3 in DNA: TGTGCCAGCAGTGAAGAGGCTAGCGGGTCGTACGAGCAGTACTTC.

V gene TRBV10-3 combines with J gene TRBJ1-5; D gene unclear. Trimming stripped 8 bases from V and 5 bases from J, with 13 bases between. The CDR3 totals 13 residues. CDR1 is ENHRY and CDR2 is SYGVKD in the germline V gene. CDR3 residues: CAISQDGDQPQHF. The CDR3 nucleotides are TGTGCCATCTCGCAGGATGGGGATCAGCCCCAGCATTTT.

V gene TRBV7-9 combines with J gene TRBJ2-2, with a tentative D call TRBD1 (5 bases). CDR1 is SEHNR, CDR2 FQNEAQ, per germline (reference sequence). CDR3 size: 16 residues. Trimming removed 3 bases from V and 4 bases from J, with 15 bases in between. CDR3 region: CASSFTPGSSTGELFF. The CDR3 DNA follows: TGTGCCAGCAGCTTTACCCCAGGGTCGAGCACCGGGGAGCTGTTTTTT.

The rearrangement links TRBV5-1 to TRBJ2-3, with 8 nucleotides matching TRBD2. V lost 6 bases to trimming and J lost 0 bases; unmatched junction nucleotides: 15. CDR3 length equals 18 residues. Germline CDR1 SGHRS, CDR2 YFSETQ. The CDR3 spells CASNAFPSGGTSTDTQYF. CDR3 sequence (DNA): TGCGCCAGCAACGCTTTTCCCAGCGGGGGAACTAGCACAGATACGCAGTATTTT.

The rearrangement uses TRBV5-4 and TRBJ1-2, with TRBD1 as a possible D gene (6 bases). The V and J ends lost 1 base and 2 bases respectively, with 12 bases between them. CDR1 and CDR2 (germline): SGHNT, YYREEE (reference sequence). The CDR3 consists of 15 residues. Here the CDR3 DNA reads TGTGCCAGCAGCTTGCCGGGGGCCTCAAACTATGGCTACACCTTC. Its translation is CASSLPGASNYGYTF.

This CDR3 reads CASSQQGAVTEAFF. For the CDR3, the DNA is TGCGCCAGCAGCCAACAGGGGGCTGTCACTGAAGCTTTCTTT. The V and J genes are TRBV5-1 and TRBJ1-1; 9 nucleotides align to TRBD1. Germline V gives CDR1 SGHRS, CDR2 YFSETQ. Trimming took 4 bases from V and 4 from J; bases not matched to a gene: 5. The length of the CDR3 is 14 residues.

This clone has only a few counts. V is TRBV7-9 and J is TRBJ2-4, with D hard to call. CDR1 and CDR2 (germline): SEHNR, FQNEAQ (reference sequence). V was pared by 0 bases and J by 3 bases, with 3 bases between. This CDR3 has 13 amino acids. The CDR3 protein is CASSLANKNIQYF. CDR3 nucleotide sequence: TGTGCCAGCAGCTTAGCTAACAAAAACATTCAGTACTTC.

This chain joins TRBV6-1 and TRBJ1-5; the match to TRBD1 covers 9 bases. The CDR3 spans 15 residues. The germline CDR1 and CDR2 sequences are MNHNS and SASEGT. J lost 7 bases, V lost 6 bases, and 10 bases had no gene match. The CDR3 DNA follows: TGTGCCAGCAGAATAGAACAGGGGGCTCGGCAGCCCCAGCATTTT. This sequence encodes CASRIEQGARQPQHF.

Worth noting for this clone: This sample also contains other DNA sequences that code for the same CDR3. This chain links TRBV7-6 with TRBJ2-2, with 7 bases that match TRBD1. Germline CDR1 reads SGHVS; CDR2 reads FNYEAQ. This CDR3 is 15 amino acids long. Trimming cost V 4 bases and J 5 bases; bases outside gene matches: 7. CDR3 nucleotides: TGTGCCAGCAGCTCGAGACAGGGTGGGACCGGGGAGCTGTTTTTT. This codes for CASSSRQGGTGELFF.

The J gene is TRBJ2-1, the V gene TRBV9; D possibly matches TRBD1 or TRBD2 (6 bases each). This CDR3 spans 14 amino acids. Trimming stripped 0 bases from V and 7 bases from J, with 11 bases between. Germline CDR1 is SGDLS and CDR2 is YYNGEE. CDR3 nucleotide sequence: TGTGCCAGCAGCGTAGGGGGGGCATCGAATGAGCAGTTCTTC. This translates into CASSVGGASNEQFF. Using reference TRBV9 and TRBJ2-1 for the parts outside the CDR3, the full variable domain is DSGVTQTPKHLITATGQRVTLRCSPRSGDLSVYWYQQSLDQGLQFLIQYYNGEERAKGNILERFSAQQFPDLHSELNLSSLELGDSALYFCASSVGGASNEQFFGPGTRLTVL.

V gene TRBV6-5 combines with J gene TRBJ2-7; 7 bases are a match to TRBD2. CDR1 and CDR2 (germline): MNHEY, SVGAGI. The CDR3 has 14 residues. V lost 4 bases and J lost 6; bases outside the gene matches: 9. Here the CDR3 reads CASSWDYQPTEQYF. The CDR3 DNA follows: TGTGCCAGCAGTTGGGACTACCAACCTACCGAGCAGTACTTC.

This chain uses TRBV5-4 with TRBJ2-1, with TRBD2 matching over 12 bases. The V and J ends lost 3 bases and 4 bases, in that order; junction bases with no gene match: 2. Germline lookup yields CDR1 SGHNT and CDR2 YYREEE (reference sequence). This CDR3 has 15 residues. CDR3 residues: CASSWTSGIYNEQFF. CDR3 coding DNA: TGTGCCAGCAGCTGGACTAGCGGGATTTACAATGAGCAGTTCTTC.

The rearrangement uses TRBV9 and TRBJ2-2; 11 nucleotides agree with TRBD2. Germline V gene sequence: CDR1 SGDLS, CDR2 YYNGEE. This CDR3 is built from 19 residues. J gave up 3 bases and V 3 bases, and 13 bases lay outside the gene matches. CDR3 sequence reads: CASSGGLAGYPGDTGELFF. The CDR3 DNA is TGTGCCAGCAGCGGTGGACTAGCGGGTTACCCGGGTGACACCGGGGAGCTGTTTTTT. Using reference TRBV9 and TRBJ2-2 for the parts outside the CDR3, the full variable domain is DSGVTQTPKHLITATGQRVTLRCSPRSGDLSVYWYQQSLDQGLQFLIQYYNGEERAKGNILERFSAQQFPDLHSELNLSSLELGDSALYFCASSGGLAGYPGDTGELFFGEGSRLTVL.

The J gene is TRBJ2-1, the V gene TRBV28; the D gene is possibly TRBD2 (6 bases). Germline V gives CDR1 MDHEN, CDR2 SYDVKM. V was pared by 3 bases and J by 4 bases, with 13 bases between. This CDR3 spans 15 amino acids. The CDR3 coding sequence is TGTGCCAGCAGTTTTGGGGGAGGTTCTTACAATGAGCAGTTCTTC. It translates to CASSFGGGSYNEQFF.

This chain links TRBV5-4 with TRBJ2-3; D might be TRBD1 (5 bases). The CDR3 loop spans 14 amino acids. The germline V gene encodes CDR1 SGHNT and CDR2 YYREEE (reference sequence). The V and J ends lost 6 bases and 0 bases respectively, with 11 bases between them. The CDR3 sequence is CASTPDISTDTQYF. The CDR3, as DNA: TGTGCCAGCACCCCGGACATTAGCACAGATACGCAGTATTTT.

This clone appeared a few times. This chain joins TRBV30 and TRBJ2-7; D may be TRBD1 (5 bases). Germline V gene lookup returns CDR1 GTSNPN and CDR2 SVGIG (reference sequence). The V end lost 5 bases, the J end lost 6 bases, and 11 bases lay between the germline ends. CDR3 size: 11 residues. The CDR3 nucleotides are TGTGCCTGGGGAATAGGGGCCGAGCAGTACTTC. Amino acid sequence: CAWGIGAEQYF.

The rearrangement uses TRBV6-4 and TRBJ2-2; D ambiguous. From germline, CDR1 is MRHNA and CDR2 SNTAGT. The CDR3 covers 14 residues. The ends were cut back, 4 bases at V and 5 bases at J, with 11 bases in the middle. The CDR3 DNA reads TGTGCCAGCAGTGCCGAGACCATAACCGGGGAGCTGTTTTTT. Translated: CASSAETITGELFF.

This clone was counted at least ten times. The J gene is TRBJ1-6, the V gene TRBV5-1; the D gene is possibly TRBD1 (6 bases). V lost 0 bases and J 5 bases, leaving 9 bases between the germline ends. Germline V lookup: CDR1 SGHRS, CDR2 YFSETQ. This CDR3 contains 15 residues. The CDR3 bases are TGCGCCAGCAGCTTGGAGGGGGGCGATAATTCACCCCTCCACTTT. Encoded protein: CASSLEGGDNSPLHF.

V gene TRBV18 combines with J gene TRBJ2-2; D perhaps matches TRBD1 (6 bases). The CDR3 extends over 15 amino acids. Trimming took 3 bases from V and 6 from J, leaving 14 bases between them. In germline, CDR1 is KGHSH, CDR2 LQKENI. CDR3 loop: CASSPRQVGAGELFF. CDR3 sequence (DNA): TGTGCCAGCTCACCCAGACAGGTTGGAGCCGGGGAGCTGTTTTTT.

The V call is TRBV30, the J call TRBJ2-3; weak D call: TRBD2 (5 bases). From germline, CDR1 is GTSNPN and CDR2 SVGIG (reference sequence). The germline V and J ends were trimmed by 0 bases and 6 bases, with 7 bases remaining between them. This CDR3 contains 12 residues. The CDR3: CAWSVGGDTQYF. The CDR3 bases are TGTGCCTGGAGTGTAGGCGGGGATACGCAGTATTTT.

This clone came up once. V usage is TRBV6-6 and J usage is TRBJ2-7; possible D gene TRBD1, 6 bases. The CDR3 runs 13 residues. V was pared by 6 bases and J by 5 bases, with 14 bases between. Germline CDR1 reads MNHNY; CDR2 reads SVGAGI (reference sequence). The CDR3 here is CASRQDRSHEQYF. Here the CDR3 DNA reads TGTGCCAGCAGACAAGACAGGTCCCACGAGCAGTACTTC.

This chain links TRBV10-1 with TRBJ1-1; D call uncertain. Germline CDR1 reads WNHNN; CDR2 reads SYGVQD (reference sequence). With 6 bases removed from V and 5 bases from J, the gap between germline ends came to 13 bases. The CDR3 contains 13 residues. The CDR3 DNA is TGCGCCAGCAGGGCAGGCGTGGGGACTGAAGCTTTCTTT. Translation gives CASRAGVGTEAFF.

V usage is TRBV2 and J usage is TRBJ1-2; no reliable D call. Trimming pared 6 bases from V and 7 bases from J, leaving 18 bases between. The CDR3 is 14 residues long. Germline V gives CDR1 SNHLY, CDR2 FYNNEI. As DNA, the CDR3 is TGTGCCAGCAGATTCGACGGAAACATAGGTGGCTACACCTTC. It specifies CASRFDGNIGGYTF. The full variable domain, with the rest looked up from reference TRBV2 and TRBJ1-2, is EPEVTQTPSHQVTQMGQEVILRCVPISNHLYFYWYRQILGQKVEFLVSFYNNEISEKSEIFDDQFSVERPDGSNFTLKIRSTKLEDSAMYFCASRFDGNIGGYTFGSGTRLTVV.

The chain couples TRBV6-5 to TRBJ1-2, with 9 bases identical to TRBD1. The V and J ends lost 5 bases and 7 bases, in that order; junction bases with no gene match: 5. Germline CDR1 MNHEY, CDR2 SVGAGI. There are 13 residues in the CDR3. The CDR3 nucleotides are TGTGCCAGCAGTATAGGACAGGGGTCTGGCTACACCTTC. Its protein is CASSIGQGSGYTF.